This entry is about one T cell receptor (beta chain). Its cognate antigen has yet to be identified. The input lacks base qualities; no much larger clone sits a single base away. Genomic DNA was isolated from the sorted cells so that the TCRbeta CDR3 region could be sequenced. TCRbeta CDR3 regions were sequenced using the immunoSEQ Assay. TCRdb retrieved this table from immuneACCESS and kept in-frame rearrangements only. Not all clones are present; in checked studies, unresolved V genes account for under half, and no reason is known for the remainder. For this sample the table gives about 32,000 clones, of which 84% were detected only once. About a fifth of the sample rests with the top ten. The trial excluded patients who had a history of autoimmune disease or who were on systemic immunosuppression. Peripheral blood for TCR sequencing was collected from all dose cohorts at baseline, on cycle 4 day 1, and on cycle 7 day 1. Samples were obtained from an open-label, multicenter, first-in-human phase I dose-escalation trial of ivuxolimab. Adults with locally advanced or metastatic melanoma, renal cell carcinoma, hepatocellular carcinoma or head and neck squamous cell carcinoma were enrolled in the trial. Before TCR sequencing, CD4+ and CD8+ T cells were separately sorted from peripheral blood.

The data stem from a study of OX40 agonist ivuxolimab in advanced cancers. For the study in its entirety: Ivuxolimab, which targeted the costimulatory receptor OX40 (CD134), was an agonistic, fully human IgG2 monoclonal antibody. Of the roughly 52 dose-escalation patients, hepatocellular carcinoma was present in approximately 20, melanoma in about 15, renal cell carcinoma in 9 and head and neck cancer in 9. Prior anti-PD-1, anti-PD-L1 or anti-CTLA-4 therapy was permitted, and checkpoint inhibitors had been received by about 44% of dose-escalation patients. Intravenous ivuxolimab was administered to patients every 2 weeks at six dose levels: 0.01, 0.1, 0.3, 1.5, 3 and 10 mg/kg. The monotherapy dose-escalation portion (N ≈ 55 patients) of the phase I ivuxolimab trial is reported in the paper. The purpose of peripheral TCRbeta sequencing was to test whether ivuxolimab changed TCR sequence diversity and led to clonal T-cell expansion. Partial responses occurred in three dose-escalation patients: two with cutaneous melanoma and one with hepatocellular carcinoma. A male proportion of almost 85% and a mean age of around 60 years, ranging from about 20 to 85, were recorded for the dose-escalation cohort.

Counted from cysteine to phenylalanine, this CDR3 has 17 amino acids. Only the CDR3 DNA is retained, 51 bases long and in frame from the first base. Trimming takes 5 bases off V and 0 bases off J; junction bases not matched to a gene: 9. The germline V gene (reference sequence) gives CDR1 as SEHNR and CDR2 as FQNEAQ. Study-level results and caveats: Clonal expansion of both CD4+ and CD8+ blood T cells was observed from baseline to week 6 at doses 0.1 to 3.0 mg/kg. On average, CD8+ T cells showed more expanded clones than CD4+ T cells after ivuxolimab. In the 0.1-3.0 mg/kg groups, partial responders were among the patients with the lowest normalized peripheral clonal expansion, particularly in CD8+ T cells. Low levels of normalized T-cell clonal expansion were also shown by some nonresponding patients. The antigen specificity of the clonally expanded peripheral T cells was not determined.

The sequence joins TRBV7-9 to TRBJ2-4; TRBD2 matches 8 bases in the middle. The origin of this receptor is an adult with an advanced solid tumor such as melanoma, head and neck, liver or kidney cancer. This material consisted of CD4+ or CD8+ T cells sorted from blood, taken in a trial of the OX40 agonist ivuxolimab. In nucleotides, the sequence is TGTGCCAGCAGCCCGGGGGGGGCGGGAACAGCCAAAAACATTCAGTACTTC. Its translation is CASSPGGAGTAKNIQYF.